The entry that follows covers one TCR beta chain sequence. The antigen it binds to is not known. No quality values exist for individual bases; no much larger clone is one base distant. The method behind the library was the immunoSEQ multiplex PCR assay. The multiplex PCR relied on a mix of 60 forward primers for TCR Vbeta segments and 13 reverse primers for TCR Jbeta segments. The CDR3 region of rearranged TCR beta genes was amplified from genomic DNA with a multiplex PCR assay. Amplified TCR beta libraries were sequenced as 87-base-pair reads on the Illumina HiSeq System. The original methods were these. Across the 600 to 700 repertoires, a later analysis counted approximately 75 million unique TCR beta chains, 9.5 million to 13 million of which were shared by at least two donors. Raw reads were error-corrected and collapsed into unique sequences with a nearest-neighbor algorithm that merged closely related sequences to remove PCR and sequencing errors. Alignment of CDR3 sequences to IMGT reference sequences was used to assign V, D and J gene segments. For a sequence to be retained, a match of at least six nucleotides to both a V gene segment and a J gene segment was required. Rearrangements were called productive when the CDR3 lacked stop codons and stayed in frame with V and J; all others were non-productive. CDR3 was defined according to IMGT convention as the region running from the second conserved V-encoded cysteine to the conserved J-encoded phenylalanine. The earlier analysis of approximately 500 of the donors excluded sequences that lacked an unambiguous match to a single V gene segment. An earlier analysis of fewer than 650 of the donors classified V segments as functional when productive rearrangements were above 56.7% and as segregating when the standard deviation between donors was above 5%. A statistical classification framework was developed to diagnose cytomegalovirus status using the catalog of TCR beta chain sequences. In a later analysis, V and J genes were assigned by comparing TCR nucleotide sequences against IMGT/GENE-DB human TR gene sequences. A later analysis assigned CDR3 sequences and most-parsimonious VDJ recombination scenarios with the TCRdist pipeline. In a later analysis, each TCR beta chain was defined by its CDR3 amino acid sequence together with its V-gene family, and reads without a unique V-gene family were excluded. In a later analysis, some 600 highly shared, low-generation-probability nucleotide sequences were removed to address suspected cross-contamination and a sequencing artifact. For each public chain, a later analysis derived a clonal expansion index from normalized ranks of inferred template counts within each repertoire. Generation probabilities in a later analysis came from a VDJ recombination model fitted to out-of-frame rearrangements, and those results were checked against IGoR. A later analysis scored TCR-TCR, TCR-HLA and TCR-CMV co-occurrence with hypergeometric tests, applying a repertoire-size bias correction to TCR pairs. In a later analysis, false discovery rates were estimated by permuting HLA or CMV assignments 20 times. A later analysis grouped co-occurring TCRs with DBSCAN, adding TCRdist sequence similarity when clustering within HLA-allele-positive subsets. Repertoires with fewer than 30,000 or more than 120,000 public chains, plus five repertoires with anomalous nucleotide sharing, were excluded from co-occurrence clustering. Held by TCRdb, this immuneACCESS table contains in-frame sequences only and omits some clones. Under half of the omission traces to an unresolved V gene where checked; the cause of the rest is unknown. V, J and clone size are those of that table, while D and trimming were read from the DNA. Within this sample are some 180,000 clones, with more than 75% of them counted one time only. Just over 2.5% of the sample belongs to the ten largest clones.

The data belong to a study of cytomegalovirus exposure and HLA in healthy donors (dated by TCRdb to about 2017). Describing the broader study: An earlier analysis of approximately 590 of the donors reported approximately 290 Gb of sequence data and approximately 110 million unique TCR beta sequences from about 179 million T cells. To predict cytomegalovirus infection status, the study combined high-throughput TCR immunosequencing, statistical association of individual TCRs with disease status, and machine learning. In addition to the first cohort of 666 subjects, a separate validation cohort of approximately 130 different subjects was used. Among 398 genotyped donors of the cohort, an average of about 240,000 unique TCR beta nucleotide sequences were sequenced per donor, about a sixth of them non-productive. Donor age, sex, ethnicity and CMV serostatus were compiled alongside the repertoire data. The study aimed to test whether signatures of past pathogen exposure could be identified by cataloging public T cell receptors. In a later analysis, previously published TCR beta repertoires from 550 to 700 donors were re-analyzed and high-resolution HLA genotyping was added so that TCR occurrence patterns could be studied. In an earlier analysis of 500 to 650 of the donors, high-throughput TCR beta sequencing was used to judge whether each TCR beta V gene segment behaved as functional or pseudogenic. A later genetic analysis took genome-wide SNP genotypes for about 55% of the roughly 670 donors and used that subset as a discovery cohort. Typing coverage differed by locus: A, B, C, DRB1 and DQB1 were typed in about 629-630 donors, DQA1 in about 560, DPA1 in approximately 610, and DPB1 in approximately 450. Roughly 5 DR-DQ haplotypes were handled as single units for association and clustering, since linkage in the cohort was strong. The later analysis used no new phenotypic data to find candidate immune exposures, relying instead on TCR beta sequences and their occurrence across donors. Class I and class II HLA loci were covered by the typing at four-digit resolution. The T cell repertoires of 670 or so subjects were profiled by immunosequencing and related to cytomegalovirus serostatus. All discovery cohort repertoires had been generated on a single sequencing platform. Among the roughly 400 genotyped donors, 81% belonged to the genetic ancestry cluster associated with self-reported Caucasian donors. Roughly 300 gigabases of sequencing data and 70 million to 85 million unique TCR sequences were included in an early release covering about 700 HLA-typed donors.

Findings and caveats that apply to the study as a whole: The authors suggested that the approach could potentially be extended to other disease states and immunological phenotypes. In a later genetic analysis, fewer N-insertions in productive TCRs were reported among donors in an Asian-associated ancestry cluster than the approximately 670-donor mean. Because HLA typing was missing for some donors at each locus, association tests included only the typed subset. Sequencing depth was assumed to be roughly uniform across donors in the presence/absence analyses, though that assumption may not hold. The earlier analysis of 587 of the donors excluded some 16 rarely observed V segments, including chromosome 9 orphons, because counts were too low. A further reported finding was that TCR beta sequences accurately predicted the HLA-A and HLA-B alleles for most subjects in the first cohort. Most TCR sequences were observed very rarely across donors, whereas some public TCRs were present in many individuals. Linkage disequilibrium might explain the correlated functional status among segregating V segments, but an unknown experimental factor could not be ruled out. According to a later analysis, TCR association rates differed among HLA loci, with DRB1 alleles showing the most associated TCRs and HLA-C alleles showing the fewest. An association between a missense DCLRE1C variant and V-gene and J-gene trimming of TCR beta chains was found in a later genetic analysis and replicated in an independent cohort. A cluster of highly shared sequence variants was judged likely to represent a technical artifact of the sequencing pipeline. In the study, 150 to 200 TCR beta chains were listed as associated with cytomegalovirus. The classifier was reported to diagnose cytomegalovirus status with high specificity and sensitivity in both the original cohort and the validation cohort. At a false discovery rate of 0.05, a later analysis linked about 16,000 TCR beta sequences to specific HLA alleles. A later analysis reported that several top co-occurrence clusters appeared linked to parvovirus B19, influenza, CMV and Epstein-Barr virus. In vitro tests confirmed that a few of the cytomegalovirus-associated TCR beta chains recognize cytomegalovirus antigens. In a later analysis, HLA-associated TCR beta chains were found to be more clonally expanded and to have lower generation probabilities than equally common non-associated chains. In an earlier analysis of some 550 of the donors, most TCR beta V segments were observed in productive rearrangements about 87% or about 30% of the time, broadly matching IMGT annotations. Assigning TCR associations to individual alleles was difficult when HLA alleles, especially DR and DQ, strongly co-occurred. For the cohort, immune exposure information was limited to CMV serostatus. This cohort had only TCR beta chains sequenced, and the lack of alpha or paired-chain data limited which features could be detected. According to a later analysis, most CMV-associated TCR beta chains appeared to be HLA-restricted, and the HLA associations seemed to be driven largely by CMV exposure.

The cohort comprised around 690 healthy bone marrow donors. Cohort members were all nominally healthy when sampled, although unrecorded immune exposures were likely present. The donor tested CMV seropositive, placing the donor among the 250 to 350 seropositive members of the cohort. Every donor gave a peripheral blood sample, and the peripheral blood mononuclear cells from that sample were used for TCR beta sequencing. The Qiagen DNeasy Blood Extraction Kit was used to extract genomic DNA from the blood cell samples. The sequence derives from a young man in good health and CMV-seropositive. Sequenced material: PBMCs.

CDR3 sequence: CATSRDRRVGQPQHF. The DNA is as follows: TGTGCCACCAGCAGAGACAGGAGGGTGGGTCAGCCCCAGCATTTT. The receptor chain draws on TRBV15 and TRBJ1-5, with no D gene named confidently. Measured from the cysteine to the phenylalanine, the CDR3 is 15 residues long. The entry retains the CDR3 DNA only, 45 bases that are in frame from base 1. V was cut back by 0 bases and J by 6 bases, leaving a gap of 12 bases between them. The germline V gene encodes CDR1 LNHNV and CDR2 YYDKDF (reference sequence).